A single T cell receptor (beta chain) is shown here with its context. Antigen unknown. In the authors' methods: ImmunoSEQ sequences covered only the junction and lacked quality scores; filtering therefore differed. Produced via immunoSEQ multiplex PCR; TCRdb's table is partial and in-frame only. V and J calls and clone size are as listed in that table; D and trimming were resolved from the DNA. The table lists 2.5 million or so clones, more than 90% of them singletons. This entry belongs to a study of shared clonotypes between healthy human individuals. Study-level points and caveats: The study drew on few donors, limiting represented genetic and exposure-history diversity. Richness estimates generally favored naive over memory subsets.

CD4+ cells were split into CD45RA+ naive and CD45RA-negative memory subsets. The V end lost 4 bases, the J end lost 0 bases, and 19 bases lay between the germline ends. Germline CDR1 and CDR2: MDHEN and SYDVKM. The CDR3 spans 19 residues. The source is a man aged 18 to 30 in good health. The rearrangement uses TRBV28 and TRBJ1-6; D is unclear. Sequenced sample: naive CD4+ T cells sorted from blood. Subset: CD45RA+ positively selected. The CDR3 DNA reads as TGTGCCAGCAGTTCTGCCCTCCAGACGGATAGCTCCTATAATTCACCCCTCCACTTT. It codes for CASSSALQTDSSYNSPLHF.